This is a list of T cell receptor beta chains from one sample in a study of PD-L1 blockade in urothelial cancer. Sequencing used immunoSEQ multiplex PCR; TCRdb keeps in-frame clones, though not all of them. In the table there are 48,000 or so clones, approximately 80% of which are singletons. This material consisted of PBMCs, taken around atezolizumab (anti-PD-L1) treatment. These receptor sequences come from a man aged 65 to 79 with urothelial cancer. Each CDR3 is given with its conserved first and last residue. A D gene is named only where the DNA matches it firmly. Some rows have no size entry. The others give once, few or many, or a class for an expanded clone.

TRBV6-1,TRBD1,NA,TRBJ1-1,TGTGCCAGCAGTGATCTTCCGGGACAGGGGAGCACTGAAGCTTTCTTT,CASSDLPGQGSTEAFF
TRBV5-4,NA,NA,TRBJ2-1,TGTGCCAGCAGCGGGAGGTTTCCCTACAATGAGCAGTTCTTC,CASSGRFPYNEQFF
TRBV4-1,TRBD1,NA,TRBJ2-2,TGCGCCAGCAGCCAGGGACAGCGAGTCACCGGGGAGCTGTTTTTT,CASSQGQRVTGELFF
TRBV28,TRBD1,NA,TRBJ1-2,TGTGCCAGCAGTGGAGGGACAGGGGGCACCCTTAACTATGGCTACACCTTC,CASSGGTGGTLNYGYTF
TRBV30,NA,NA,TRBJ1-2,TGTGCCTGGAGGGGTCCCGGGGGTGTCAACTATGGCTACACCTTC,CAWRGPGGVNYGYTF
TRBV7-3,NA,few,TRBJ1-2,TGTGCCAGCAGCCCTCTGGGAGGACAAGACTATGGCTACACCTTC,CASSPLGGQDYGYTF
TRBV5-1,TRBD2,NA,TRBJ2-3,TGCGCCAGCAGCTTGCGGGGGGGAACAGTCGCAGATACGCAGTATTTT,CASSLRGGTVADTQYF
TRBV28,TRBD1,NA,TRBJ1-5,TGTGCCAGCAGTTCCCGGGACAGGGAAACGGGTCAGCCCCAGCATTTT,CASSSRDRETGQPQHF
TRBV6-4,NA,NA,TRBJ2-7,TGTGCCAACCGGGACACCAAACGTGGTTTCTACGAGCAGTACTTC,CANRDTKRGFYEQYF
TRBV6-4,TRBD2,NA,TRBJ2-5,TGTGCCAGCAGTGACAGGAATATAGCGGGAGAGCGGGAGACCCAGTACTTC,CASSDRNIAGERETQYF
TRBV10-3,TRBD1,once,TRBJ2-2,TGTGCCACGACAGGGGCCGGGGACACCGGGGAGCTGTTTTTT,CATTGAGDTGELFF
TRBV29-1,TRBD1,NA,TRBJ2-7,TGCAGCGTTGACCTGGGACAGGGCTACGAGCAGTACTTC,CSVDLGQGYEQYF
TRBV4-1,TRBD2,NA,TRBJ2-1,TGCGCCAGCAGCCAAGGGACTAGCGGGAGATATGAGCAGTTCTTC,CASSQGTSGRYEQFF
TRBV6-5,TRBD2,NA,TRBJ2-7,TGTGCCAGCAGGAAGCGGGAGGAAGATACCTACGAGCAGTACTTC,CASRKREEDTYEQYF
TRBV30,NA,NA,TRBJ1-3,TGTGCCTGGAGTGTACGGGGGACTTCTGGAAACACCATATATTTT,CAWSVRGTSGNTIYF
TRBV19,TRBD2,NA,TRBJ2-1,TGTGCCAGCAGGGCCCCTCGGGGGGGGAGCTCCTACAATGAGCAGTTCTTC,CASRAPRGGSSYNEQFF
TRBV6-5,TRBD1,NA,TRBJ1-1,TGTGCCAGCAGTTACGGAGGACAGGGGAGGACTGAAGCTTTCTTT,CASSYGGQGRTEAFF
TRBV18,NA,NA,TRBJ2-2,TGTGCCAGCTCACCACCGTCCCGGGACTCCGGGGAGCTGTTTTTT,CASSPPSRDSGELFF
TRBV6-6,TRBD1,NA,TRBJ1-1,TGTGCCAGCAGTTACCAGGGGGCCGAGAACACTGAAGCTTTCTTT,CASSYQGAENTEAFF
TRBV18,TRBD1,NA,TRBJ1-3,TGTGCCAGCTCGCTAACAGGGGGCACTGGAAACACCATATATTTT,CASSLTGGTGNTIYF
TRBV5-1,TRBD1,NA,TRBJ1-3,TGCGCCAGCAGCTTGTTGGGACAGGGGACCACTGGAAACACCATATATTTT,CASSLLGQGTTGNTIYF
TRBV7-2,TRBD1,NA,TRBJ2-3,TGTGCCAGCAGCAGACAGGGGGCGGTCACAGATACGCAGTATTTT,CASSRQGAVTDTQYF